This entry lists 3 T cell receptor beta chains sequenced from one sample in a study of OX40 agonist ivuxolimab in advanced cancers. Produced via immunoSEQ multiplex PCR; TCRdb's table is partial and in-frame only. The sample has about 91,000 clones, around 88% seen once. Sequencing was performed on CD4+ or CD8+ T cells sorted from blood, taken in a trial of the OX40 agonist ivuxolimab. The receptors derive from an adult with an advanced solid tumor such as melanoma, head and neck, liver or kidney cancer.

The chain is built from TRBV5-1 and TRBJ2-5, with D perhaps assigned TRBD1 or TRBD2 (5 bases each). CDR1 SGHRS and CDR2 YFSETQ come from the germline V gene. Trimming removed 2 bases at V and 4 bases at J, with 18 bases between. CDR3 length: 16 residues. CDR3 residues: CASSFPGPTSAETQYF. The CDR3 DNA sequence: TGCGCCAGCAGCTTCCCGGGACCCACATCGGCAGAGACCCAGTACTTC. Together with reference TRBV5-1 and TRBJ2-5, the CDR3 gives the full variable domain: KAGVTQTPRYLIKTRGQQVTLSCSPISGHRSVSWYQQTPGQGLQFLFEYFSETQRNKGNFPGRFSGRQFSNSRSEMNVSTLELGDSALYLCASSFPGPTSAETQYFGPGTRLLVL.

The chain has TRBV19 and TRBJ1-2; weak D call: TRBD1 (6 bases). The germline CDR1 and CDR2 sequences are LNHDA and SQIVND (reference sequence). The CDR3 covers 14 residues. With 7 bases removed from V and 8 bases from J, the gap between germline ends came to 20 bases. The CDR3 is CASNILGGARGYTF. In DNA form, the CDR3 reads TGTGCCAGTAACATTCTGGGGGGCGCGAGGGGCTACACCTTC.

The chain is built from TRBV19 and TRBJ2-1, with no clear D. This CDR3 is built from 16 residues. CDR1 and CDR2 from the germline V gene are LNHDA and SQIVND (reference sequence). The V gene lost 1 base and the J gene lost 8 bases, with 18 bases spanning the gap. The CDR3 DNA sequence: TGTGCCAGTAGTATAGGTGGCTCTCCAGCAGTCGATGAGCAGTTCTTC. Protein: CASSIGGSPAVDEQFF.